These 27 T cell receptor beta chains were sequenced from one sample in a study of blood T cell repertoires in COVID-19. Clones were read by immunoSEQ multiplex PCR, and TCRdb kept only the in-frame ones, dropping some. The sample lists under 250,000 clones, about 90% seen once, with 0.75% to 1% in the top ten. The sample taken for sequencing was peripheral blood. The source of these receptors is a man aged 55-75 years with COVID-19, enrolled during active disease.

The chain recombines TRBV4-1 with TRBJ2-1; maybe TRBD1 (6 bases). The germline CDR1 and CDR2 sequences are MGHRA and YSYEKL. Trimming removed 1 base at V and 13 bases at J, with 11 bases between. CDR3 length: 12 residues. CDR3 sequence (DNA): TGCGCCAGCAGCCAAGCTTGGGGGCTACAGTTCTTC. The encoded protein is CASSQAWGLQFF.

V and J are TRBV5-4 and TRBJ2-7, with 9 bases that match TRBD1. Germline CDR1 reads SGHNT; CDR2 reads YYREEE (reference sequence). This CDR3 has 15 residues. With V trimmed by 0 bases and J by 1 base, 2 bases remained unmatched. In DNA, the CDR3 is TGTGCCAGCAGCTTGGGACAGGGGGTTTCCTACGAGCAGTACTTC. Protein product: CASSLGQGVSYEQYF.

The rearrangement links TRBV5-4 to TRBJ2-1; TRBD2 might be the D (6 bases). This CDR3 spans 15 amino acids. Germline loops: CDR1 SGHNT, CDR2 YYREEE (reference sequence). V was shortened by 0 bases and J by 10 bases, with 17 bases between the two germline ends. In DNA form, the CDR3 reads TGTGCCAGCAGCTTGGGGGGAGGAGGTGCTGGAGAGCAGTTCTTC. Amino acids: CASSLGGGGAGEQFF.

The CDR3 here is CASSPAGTRGYNEQFF. CDR3 nucleotides: TGTGCCAGCAGCCCCGCCGGGACTAGGGGCTACAATGAGCAGTTCTTC. The chain recombines TRBV28 with TRBJ2-1; TRBD2 matches 8 bases. Looked up from germline, CDR1 is MDHEN and CDR2 is SYDVKM. Unmatched junction bases numbered 10, after V lost 6 bases and J lost 3 bases. The CDR3 has 16 amino acids. Full variable domain (rest looked up from reference TRBV28 and TRBJ2-1): DVKVTQSSRYLVKRTGEKVFLECVQDMDHENMFWYRQDPGLGLRLIYFSYDVKMKEKGDIPEGYSVSREKKERFSLILESASTNQTSMYLCASSPAGTRGYNEQFFGPGTRLTVL.

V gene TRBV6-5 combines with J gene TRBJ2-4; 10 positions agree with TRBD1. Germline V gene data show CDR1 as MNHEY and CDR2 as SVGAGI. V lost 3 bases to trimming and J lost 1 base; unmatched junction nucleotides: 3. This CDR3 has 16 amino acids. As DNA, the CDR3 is TGTGCCAGCAGTTATGGGACAGGGGCCGCCAAAAACATTCAGTACTTC. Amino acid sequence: CASSYGTGAAKNIQYF.

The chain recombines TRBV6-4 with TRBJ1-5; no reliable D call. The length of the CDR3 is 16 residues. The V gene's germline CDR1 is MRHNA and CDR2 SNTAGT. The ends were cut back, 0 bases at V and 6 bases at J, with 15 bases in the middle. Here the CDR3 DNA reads TGTGCCAGCAGTGACTCGGTGTCACGAACTCTTCAGCCCCAGCATTTT. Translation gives CASSDSVSRTLQPQHF.

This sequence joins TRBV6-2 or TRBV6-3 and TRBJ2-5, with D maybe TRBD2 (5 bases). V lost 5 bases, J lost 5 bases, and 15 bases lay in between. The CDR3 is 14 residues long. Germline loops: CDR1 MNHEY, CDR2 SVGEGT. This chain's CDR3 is CASSPLAPSETQYF. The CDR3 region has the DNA TGTGCCAGCAGTCCCCTAGCACCGTCGGAGACCCAGTACTTC.

The CDR3 loop reads CASSPTRFSYEQYF. The CDR3 nucleotides are TGTGCCAGCAGCCCAACCAGATTCTCCTACGAGCAGTACTTC. The chain recombines TRBV7-3 with TRBJ2-7; no reliable D call. Germline CDR1 reads SGHTA; CDR2 reads FQGTGA. V was trimmed by 5 bases and J by 0 bases, leaving 11 bases between them. CDR3 length equals 14 residues. The entire variable domain, with the rest obtained from reference TRBV7-3 and TRBJ2-7, is as follows: GAGVSQTPSNKVTEKGKYVELRCDPISGHTALYWYRQSLGQGPEFLIYFQGTGAADDSGLPNDRFFAVRPEGSVSTLKIQRTERGDSAVYLCASSPTRFSYEQYFGPGTRLTVT.

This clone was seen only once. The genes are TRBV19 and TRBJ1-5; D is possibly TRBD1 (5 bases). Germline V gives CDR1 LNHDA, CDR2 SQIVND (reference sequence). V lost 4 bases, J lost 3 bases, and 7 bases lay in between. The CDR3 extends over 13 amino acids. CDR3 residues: CASSNRFNQPQHF. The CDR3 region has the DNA TGTGCCAGTAGTAACAGGTTCAATCAGCCCCAGCATTTT.

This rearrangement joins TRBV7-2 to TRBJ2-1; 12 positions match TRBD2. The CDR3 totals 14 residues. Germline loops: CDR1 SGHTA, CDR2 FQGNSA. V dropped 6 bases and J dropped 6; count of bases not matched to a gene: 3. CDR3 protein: CASSLAGGINEQFF. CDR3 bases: TGTGCCAGCAGTCTAGCGGGAGGGATCAATGAGCAGTTCTTC. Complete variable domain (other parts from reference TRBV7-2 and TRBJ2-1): GAGVSQSPSNKVTEKGKDVELRCDPISGHTALYWYRQSLGQGLEFLIYFQGNSAPDKSGLPSDRFSAERTGGSVSTLTIQRTQQEDSAVYLCASSLAGGINEQFFGPGTRLTVL.

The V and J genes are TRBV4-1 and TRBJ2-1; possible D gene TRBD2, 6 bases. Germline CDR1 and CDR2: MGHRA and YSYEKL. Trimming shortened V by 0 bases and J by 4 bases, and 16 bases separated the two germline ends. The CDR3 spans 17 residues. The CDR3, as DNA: TGCGCCAGCAGCCAAGATCCCCCGGCGGGAATTTACAATGAGCAGTTCTTC. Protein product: CASSQDPPAGIYNEQFF.

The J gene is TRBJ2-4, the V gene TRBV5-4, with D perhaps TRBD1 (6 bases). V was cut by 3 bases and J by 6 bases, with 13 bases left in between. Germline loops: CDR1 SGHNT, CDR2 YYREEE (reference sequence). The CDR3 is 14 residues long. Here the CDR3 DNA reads TGTGCCAGCAGCTCCACCTCGACAGGAAACATTCAGTACTTC. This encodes CASSSTSTGNIQYF.

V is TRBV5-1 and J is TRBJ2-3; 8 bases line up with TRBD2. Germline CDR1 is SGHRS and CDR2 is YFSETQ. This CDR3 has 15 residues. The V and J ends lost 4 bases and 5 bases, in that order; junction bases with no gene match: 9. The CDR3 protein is CASSPQAGGLDTQYF. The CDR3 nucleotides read TGCGCCAGCAGCCCACAGGCGGGGGGTCTAGATACGCAGTATTTT.

In DNA, the CDR3 is TGTGCCAGCAGCCAGACCGCGACAGGGTGGTCTAGCACAGATACGCAGTATTTT. It codes for CASSQTATGWSSTDTQYF. The gene calls are TRBV3-1 (or the pseudogene TRBV3-2) and TRBJ2-3; 7 nucleotides line up with TRBD1. Germline values: CDR1 LGHDT, CDR2 YNNKEL (reference sequence). The CDR3 length is 18 residues. With 3 bases clipped from V and 0 bases from J, the junction kept 12 bases outside the gene matches.

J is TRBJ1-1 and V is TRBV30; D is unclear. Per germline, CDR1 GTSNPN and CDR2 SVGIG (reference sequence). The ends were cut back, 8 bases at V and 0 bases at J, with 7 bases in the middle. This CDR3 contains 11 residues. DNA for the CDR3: TGTGCCACGACAATGAACACTGAAGCTTTCTTT. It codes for CATTMNTEAFF.

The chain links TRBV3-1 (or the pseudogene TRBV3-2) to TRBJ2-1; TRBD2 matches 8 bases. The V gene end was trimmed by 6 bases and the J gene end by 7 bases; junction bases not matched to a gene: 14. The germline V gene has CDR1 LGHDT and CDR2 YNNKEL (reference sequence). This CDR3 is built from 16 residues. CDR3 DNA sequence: TGTGCCAGCAGACACTCGAGCGGGAGAGCGGGAAATGAGCAGTTCTTC. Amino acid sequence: CASRHSSGRAGNEQFF.

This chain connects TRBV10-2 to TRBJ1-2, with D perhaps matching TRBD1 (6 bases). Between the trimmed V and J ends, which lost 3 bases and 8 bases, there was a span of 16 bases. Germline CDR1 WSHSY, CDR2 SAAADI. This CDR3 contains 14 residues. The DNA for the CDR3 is TGCGCCAGCAGTGATTCAGGGGCCGGCGGGGGCTACACCTTC. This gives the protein CASSDSGAGGGYTF.

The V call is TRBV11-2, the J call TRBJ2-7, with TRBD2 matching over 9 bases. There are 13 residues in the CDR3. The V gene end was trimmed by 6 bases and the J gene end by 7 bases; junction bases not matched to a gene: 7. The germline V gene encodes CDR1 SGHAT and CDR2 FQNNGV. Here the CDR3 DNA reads TGTGCCAGCAGTTCTAGCGGGGCTGGGGAGCAGTACTTC. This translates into CASSSSGAGEQYF. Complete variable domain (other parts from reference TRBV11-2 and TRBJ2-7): EAGVAQSPRYKIIEKRQSVAFWCNPISGHATLYWYQQILGQGPKLLIQFQNNGVVDDSQLPKDRFSAERLKGVDSTLKIQPAKLEDSAVYLCASSSSGAGEQYFGPGTRLTVT.

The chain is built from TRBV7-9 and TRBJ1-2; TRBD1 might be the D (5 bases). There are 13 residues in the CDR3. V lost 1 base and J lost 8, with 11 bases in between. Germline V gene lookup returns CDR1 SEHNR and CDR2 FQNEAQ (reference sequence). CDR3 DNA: TGTGCCAGCAGCTTAGGACAGTCAAGGGGCTACACCTTC. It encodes CASSLGQSRGYTF.

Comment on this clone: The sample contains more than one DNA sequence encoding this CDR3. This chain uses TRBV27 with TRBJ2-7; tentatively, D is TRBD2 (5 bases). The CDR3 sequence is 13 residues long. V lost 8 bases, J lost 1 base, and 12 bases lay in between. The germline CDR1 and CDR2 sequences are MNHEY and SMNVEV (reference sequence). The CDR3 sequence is CASRGGSSYEQYF. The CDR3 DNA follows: TGTGCCAGCCGTGGAGGCAGTTCCTACGAGCAGTACTTC.

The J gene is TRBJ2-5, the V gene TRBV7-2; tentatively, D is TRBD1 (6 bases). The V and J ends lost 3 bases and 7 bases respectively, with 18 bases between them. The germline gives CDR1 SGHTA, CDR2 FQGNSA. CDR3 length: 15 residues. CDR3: CASSFDPGQRPTQYF. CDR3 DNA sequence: TGTGCCAGCAGCTTTGATCCCGGACAGCGCCCGACCCAGTACTTC.

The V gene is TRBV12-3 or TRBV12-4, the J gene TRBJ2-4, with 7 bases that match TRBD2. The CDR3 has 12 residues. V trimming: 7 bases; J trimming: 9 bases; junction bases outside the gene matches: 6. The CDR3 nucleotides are TGTGCCAGCACCCGCGGGGGAGGCATTCAGTACTTC. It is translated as CASTRGGGIQYF.

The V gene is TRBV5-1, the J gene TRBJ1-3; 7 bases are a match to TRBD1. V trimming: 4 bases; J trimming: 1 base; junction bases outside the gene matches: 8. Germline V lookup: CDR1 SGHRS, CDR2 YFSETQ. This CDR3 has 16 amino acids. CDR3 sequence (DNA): TGCGCCAGCAGCGCATGGACAGGCCTTTCTGGAAACACCATATATTTT. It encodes CASSAWTGLSGNTIYF.

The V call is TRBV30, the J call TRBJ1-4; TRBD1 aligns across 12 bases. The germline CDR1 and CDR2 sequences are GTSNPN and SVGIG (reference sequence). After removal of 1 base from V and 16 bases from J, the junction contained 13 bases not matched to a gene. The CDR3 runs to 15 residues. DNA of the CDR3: TGTGCCTGGAGTGGACCGGGACAGGGGGCCCTGTCCCCGTTTTTT. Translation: CAWSGPGQGALSPFF.

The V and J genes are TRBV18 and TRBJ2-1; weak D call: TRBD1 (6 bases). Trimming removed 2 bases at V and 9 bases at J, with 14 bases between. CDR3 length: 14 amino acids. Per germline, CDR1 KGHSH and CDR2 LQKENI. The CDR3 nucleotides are TGTGCCAGCTCACCATATCAGGGGAAGGGTGAGCAGTTCTTC. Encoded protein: CASSPYQGKGEQFF. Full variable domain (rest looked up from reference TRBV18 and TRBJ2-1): NAGVMQNPRHLVRRRGQEARLRCSPMKGHSHVYWYRQLPEEGLKFMVYLQKENIIDESGMPKERFSAEFPKEGPSILRIQQVVRGDSAAYFCASSPYQGKGEQFFGPGTRLTVL.

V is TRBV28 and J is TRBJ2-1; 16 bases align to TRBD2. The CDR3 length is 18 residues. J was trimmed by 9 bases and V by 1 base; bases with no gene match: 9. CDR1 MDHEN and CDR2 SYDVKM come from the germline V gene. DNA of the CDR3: TGTGCCAGCAGTTTATTTGGGACTAGCGGGGGGGCCTTCGGTGAGCAGTTCTTC. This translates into CASSLFGTSGGAFGEQFF.

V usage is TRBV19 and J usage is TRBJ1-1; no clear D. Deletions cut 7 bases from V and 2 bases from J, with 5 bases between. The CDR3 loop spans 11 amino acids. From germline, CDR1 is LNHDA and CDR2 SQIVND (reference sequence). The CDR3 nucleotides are TGTGCCAGTAAATATAACACTGAAGCTTTCTTT. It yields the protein CASKYNTEAFF.